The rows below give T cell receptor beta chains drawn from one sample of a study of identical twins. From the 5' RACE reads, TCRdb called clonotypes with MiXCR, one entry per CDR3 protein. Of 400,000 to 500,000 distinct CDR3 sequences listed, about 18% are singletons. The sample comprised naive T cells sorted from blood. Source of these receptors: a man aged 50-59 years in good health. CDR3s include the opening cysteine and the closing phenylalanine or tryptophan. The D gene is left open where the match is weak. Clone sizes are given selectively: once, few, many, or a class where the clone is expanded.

CDR3 DNA: TGTGCCTGCACGGGACTAGCGGGATCAACCTACGAGCAGTACTTC; CDR3 protein: CACTGLAGSTYEQYF; V gene: TRBV30; J gene: TRBJ2-7; D gene: TRBD2; clone size: .
CDR3 DNA: TGTGCCAGCAGTCCGGGACAGGGGGAGAACACTGAAGCTTTCTTT; CDR3 protein: CASSPGQGENTEAFF; V gene: TRBV28; J gene: TRBJ1-1; D gene: TRBD1; clone size: .
CDR3 DNA: TGTGCCAGCAGAGAGAGCGGGAGGGCACGCTTTTACGAGCAGTACTTC; CDR3 protein: CASRESGRARFYEQYF; V gene: TRBV28; J gene: TRBJ2-7; D gene: TRBD2; clone size: .
CDR3 DNA: TGCAGTGCTCCCCGACAGGGCTGGACTGAAGCTTTCTTT; CDR3 protein: CSAPRQGWTEAFF; V gene: TRBV20-1; J gene: TRBJ1-1; D gene: TRBD1; clone size: .
CDR3 DNA: TGTGCCAGCAGCTTCCTAGCGGGAGATGATGGCGAGCAGTACTTC; CDR3 protein: CASSFLAGDDGEQYF; V gene: TRBV7-8; J gene: TRBJ2-7; D gene: TRBD2; clone size: .
CDR3 DNA: TGTGCCAGCAGCATCGAGGGCTATGGCTACACCTTC; CDR3 protein: CASSIEGYGYTF; V gene: TRBV7-2; J gene: TRBJ1-2; D gene: .; clone size: .
CDR3 DNA: TGTGCCAGCAGCAAAGCCGGGACGGGGGTACCTGGGGCCAACGTCCTGACTTTC; CDR3 protein: CASSKAGTGVPGANVLTF; V gene: TRBV21-1; J gene: TRBJ2-6; D gene: .; clone size: few
CDR3 DNA: TGTGCCAGCAGTCCCAGGACGGGCGCGGGCCATAGCAATCAGCCCCAGCATTTT; CDR3 protein: CASSPRTGAGHSNQPQHF; V gene: TRBV6-1; J gene: TRBJ1-5; D gene: .; clone size: .
CDR3 DNA: TGTGCCAGCAGTAGGCCAGGAGACGAGCAGTACTTC; CDR3 protein: CASSRPGDEQYF; V gene: TRBV2; J gene: TRBJ2-7; D gene: .; clone size: .
CDR3 DNA: TGTGCCAGCAGACCCCGGGACAGGATCTACGAGCAGTACTTC; CDR3 protein: CASRPRDRIYEQYF; V gene: TRBV25-1; J gene: TRBJ2-7; D gene: TRBD1; clone size: few
CDR3 DNA: TGTGCCAGCAGCCAGGGGGCGGTTAATGAAAAACTGTTTTTT; CDR3 protein: CASSQGAVNEKLFF; V gene: TRBV27; J gene: TRBJ1-4; D gene: TRBD1; clone size: once
CDR3 DNA: TGCGCCAGCAGCTTGGGACAGGGCATGAACACTGAAGCTTTCTTT; CDR3 protein: CASSLGQGMNTEAFF; V gene: TRBV5-1; J gene: TRBJ1-1; D gene: TRBD1; clone size: many
CDR3 DNA: TGCGCCAGCAGCTCCCGGACGCCCCACGCAGATACGCAGTATTTT; CDR3 protein: CASSSRTPHADTQYF; V gene: TRBV5-1; J gene: TRBJ2-3; D gene: .; clone size: many
CDR3 DNA: TGTGCCAGCAGCGTAGCGAGCAGCTCCTACAATGAGCAGTTCTTC; CDR3 protein: CASSVASSSYNEQFF; V gene: TRBV9; J gene: TRBJ2-1; D gene: .; clone size: .
CDR3 DNA: TGTGCCAGCAGCTTCCCTTCGAATGAGCAGTTCTTC; CDR3 protein: CASSFPSNEQFF; V gene: TRBV7-2; J gene: TRBJ2-1; D gene: .; clone size: few
CDR3 DNA: TGCGCCAGCCTTTGGGGTTCCGGGGGGGCCTACAATGAGCAGTTCTTC; CDR3 protein: CASLWGSGGAYNEQFF; V gene: TRBV5-1; J gene: TRBJ2-1; D gene: TRBD2; clone size: few
CDR3 DNA: TGTGCCAGCAGTTATCATCCTTTTCGGCCCCAGCATTTT; CDR3 protein: CASSYHPFRPQHF; V gene: TRBV6-2/TRBV6-3; J gene: TRBJ1-5; D gene: .; clone size: .
CDR3 DNA: TGTGCCAGCAGCTCTGGCTCTGGACAGATTAATGAGCAGTTCTTC; CDR3 protein: CASSSGSGQINEQFF; V gene: TRBV7-6; J gene: TRBJ2-1; D gene: .; clone size: .
CDR3 DNA: TGCGCCAGCAGCTTGGAGTATGGGGCAGATACGCAGTATTTT; CDR3 protein: CASSLEYGADTQYF; V gene: TRBV5-1; J gene: TRBJ2-3; D gene: .; clone size: few
CDR3 DNA: TGCGCCAGCAGCCAACTGGGGACAGCAAACACCGGGGAGCTGTTTTTT; CDR3 protein: CASSQLGTANTGELFF; V gene: TRBV5-1; J gene: TRBJ2-2; D gene: TRBD1; clone size: many
CDR3 DNA: TGTGCCAGCAGCCGGGAACTCCTCGCAGATACGCAGTATTTT; CDR3 protein: CASSRELLADTQYF; V gene: TRBV14; J gene: TRBJ2-3; D gene: .; clone size: .
CDR3 DNA: TGCGCCAGCAGCGGAGAACAGGGGGCGCGTTCTAACTATGGCTACACCTTC; CDR3 protein: CASSGEQGARSNYGYTF; V gene: TRBV5-1; J gene: TRBJ1-2; D gene: TRBD1; clone size: .
CDR3 DNA: TGTGCCAGCAGTTACTCACTACTAGCGGGAGTCTACGAGCAGTACTTC; CDR3 protein: CASSYSLLAGVYEQYF; V gene: TRBV6-2/TRBV6-3; J gene: TRBJ2-7; D gene: TRBD2; clone size: few
CDR3 DNA: TGTGCCAGCCGCAAGGTTGCTGCGGGATTCTACGAGCAGTACTTC; CDR3 protein: CASRKVAAGFYEQYF; V gene: TRBV6-2/TRBV6-3; J gene: TRBJ2-7; D gene: .; clone size: .
CDR3 DNA: TGTGCCAGCAGTTATGGGCCAGTCTATCAGCCCCAGCATTTT; CDR3 protein: CASSYGPVYQPQHF; V gene: TRBV12-3/TRBV12-4; J gene: TRBJ1-5; D gene: .; clone size: few
CDR3 DNA: TGTGCCATCAGTGCAGGGACAGGTCAGCCCCAGCATTTT; CDR3 protein: CAISAGTGQPQHF; V gene: TRBV10-3; J gene: TRBJ1-5; D gene: TRBD1; clone size: few
CDR3 DNA: TGCAGTGCCACACAGACCTTCGGACGGATCCAAGAGACCCAGTACTTC; CDR3 protein: CSATQTFGRIQETQYF; V gene: TRBV20-1; J gene: TRBJ2-5; D gene: .; clone size: many
CDR3 DNA: TGCGCCAGCAGCCCGGGGTCTAGCGGAAACCAAGAGACCCAGTACTTC; CDR3 protein: CASSPGSSGNQETQYF; V gene: TRBV5-1; J gene: TRBJ2-5; D gene: TRBD2; clone size: .
CDR3 DNA: TGTGCCAGCAGCGTAGGCCACGAGCAGTACTTC; CDR3 protein: CASSVGHEQYF; V gene: TRBV9; J gene: TRBJ2-7; D gene: .; clone size: few